This paragraph covers one T cell receptor beta chain sequence. Antigen unknown. This sample is part of a study of CD8+CD57+ T cells in acquired aplastic anemia. Study at large: Average DNA yield from sorted CD4+ and CD8+ cells was approximately 3 ug. In CD4+ cells, healthy donors produced an average of around 11 million reads. Study observations and caveats: Patient and control CD8+ Simpson's diversity was not significantly different. Fewer than 35 CD8+ CDR3 sequences occurred in both the patients and the controls.

The CDR3 spans 11 residues. Germline CDR1 and CDR2: LNHDA and SQIVND (reference sequence). With 5 bases clipped from V and 13 bases from J, the junction kept 2 bases outside the gene matches. Using genomic DNA as the template, TCR beta VDJ and CDR3 profiling was carried out. TCRdb reprocessed the reads with MiXCR, giving one entry per CDR3 protein. Of 100,000 to 130,000 distinct CDR3 sequences in the sample, around 49% were seen once. The sequence derives from a human donor in good health, serving as a control. The sample taken for sequencing was sorted CD4+, CD8+, or CD8+CD57+ T cells (not recorded which) from PBMCs. The gene calls are TRBV19 and TRBJ1-5, with 10 bases aligning to TRBD1. CDR3 coding DNA: TGTGCCAGTAGTGACAGGGGGCTTCAGCATTTT. Its protein product is CASSDRGLQHF.